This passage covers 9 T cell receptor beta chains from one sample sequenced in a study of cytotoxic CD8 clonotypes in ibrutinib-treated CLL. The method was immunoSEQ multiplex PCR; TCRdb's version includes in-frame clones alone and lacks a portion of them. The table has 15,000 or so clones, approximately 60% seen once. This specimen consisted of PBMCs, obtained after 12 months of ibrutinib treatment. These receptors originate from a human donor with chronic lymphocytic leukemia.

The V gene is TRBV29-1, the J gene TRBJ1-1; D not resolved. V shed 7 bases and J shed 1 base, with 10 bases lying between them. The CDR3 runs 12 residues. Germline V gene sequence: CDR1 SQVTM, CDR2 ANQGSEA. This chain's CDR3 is CSAADRNTEAFF. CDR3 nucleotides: TGCAGCGCTGCAGATAGGAACACTGAAGCTTTCTTT.

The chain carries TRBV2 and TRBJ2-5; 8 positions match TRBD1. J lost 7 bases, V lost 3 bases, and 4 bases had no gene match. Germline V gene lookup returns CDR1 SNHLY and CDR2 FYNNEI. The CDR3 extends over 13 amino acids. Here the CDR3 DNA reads TGTGCCAGCAGTGATGGACAGGGAGGGACCCAGTACTTC. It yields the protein CASSDGQGGTQYF.

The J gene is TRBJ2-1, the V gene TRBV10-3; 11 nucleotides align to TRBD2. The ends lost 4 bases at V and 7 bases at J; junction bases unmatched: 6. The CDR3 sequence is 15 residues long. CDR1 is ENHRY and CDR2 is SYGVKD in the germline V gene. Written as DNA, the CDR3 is TGTGCCATCAGTGGACTAGCGGGAATTATGAATGAGCAGTTCTTC. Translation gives CAISGLAGIMNEQFF.

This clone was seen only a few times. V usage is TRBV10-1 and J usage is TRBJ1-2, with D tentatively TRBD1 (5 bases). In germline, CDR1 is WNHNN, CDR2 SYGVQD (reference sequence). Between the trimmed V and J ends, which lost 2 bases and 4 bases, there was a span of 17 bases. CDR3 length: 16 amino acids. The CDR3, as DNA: TGCGCCAGCAGTGAGCCAACAGGCTACTACCTCTATGGCTACACCTTC. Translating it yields CASSEPTGYYLYGYTF.

CDR3 nucleotide sequence: TGTGCCAGCAGTGTAGGCCCGCGGCCCTCCTACAATGAGCAGTTCTTC. Protein product: CASSVGPRPSYNEQFF. V usage is TRBV6-1 and J usage is TRBJ2-1; D gene uncertain. Germline CDR1 is MNHNS and CDR2 is SASEGT. Between the trimmed V and J ends, which lost 4 bases and 0 bases, there was a span of 13 bases. The CDR3 is made up of 16 amino acids.

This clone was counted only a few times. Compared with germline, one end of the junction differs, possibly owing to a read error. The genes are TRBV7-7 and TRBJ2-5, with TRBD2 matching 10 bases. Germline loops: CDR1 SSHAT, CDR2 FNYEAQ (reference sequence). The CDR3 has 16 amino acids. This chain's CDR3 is CASSLGLAGVGETQYF. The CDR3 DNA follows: TGTGCTAGCAGCTTAGGGCTAGCGGGAGTAGGAGAGACCCAGTACTTC.

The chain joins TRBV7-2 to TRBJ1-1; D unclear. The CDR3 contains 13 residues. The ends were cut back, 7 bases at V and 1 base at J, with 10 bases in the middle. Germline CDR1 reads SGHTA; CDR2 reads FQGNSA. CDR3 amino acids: CASNLNRNTEAFF. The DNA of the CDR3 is TGTGCCAGCAACCTAAACAGGAACACTGAAGCTTTCTTT.

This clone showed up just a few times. CDR3 sequence reads: CASSSDSTNEKLFF. CDR3 DNA sequence: TGCGCCAGCAGCTCCGACAGCACTAATGAAAAACTGTTTTTT. The chain joins TRBV5-1 to TRBJ1-4; the D gene is possibly TRBD1 (5 bases). CDR1 is SGHRS and CDR2 is YFSETQ in the germline V gene. V was cut by 3 bases and J by 2 bases, with 8 bases left in between. This CDR3 is 14 amino acids long.

The CDR3, as DNA: TGTGCCAGCAGCTACCCTAGCGGGGGCACCTACGAGCAGTACTTC. Its translation is CASSYPSGGTYEQYF. The genes are TRBV13 and TRBJ2-7; 10 bases are shared with TRBD2. Germline V CDR1 and CDR2: PRHDT, FYEKMQ (reference sequence). V dropped 4 bases and J dropped 2; count of bases not matched to a gene: 5. The CDR3 loop spans 15 amino acids.